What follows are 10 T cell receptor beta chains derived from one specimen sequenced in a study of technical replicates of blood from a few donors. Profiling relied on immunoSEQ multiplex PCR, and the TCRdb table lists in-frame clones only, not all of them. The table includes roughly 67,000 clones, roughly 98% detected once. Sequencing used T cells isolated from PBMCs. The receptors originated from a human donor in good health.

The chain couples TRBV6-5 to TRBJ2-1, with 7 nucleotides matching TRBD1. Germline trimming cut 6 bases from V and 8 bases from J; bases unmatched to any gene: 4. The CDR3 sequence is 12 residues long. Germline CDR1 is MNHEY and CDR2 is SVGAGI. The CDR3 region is CASSRQGYEQFF. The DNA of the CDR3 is TGTGCCAGCAGCAGACAGGGCTATGAGCAGTTCTTC.

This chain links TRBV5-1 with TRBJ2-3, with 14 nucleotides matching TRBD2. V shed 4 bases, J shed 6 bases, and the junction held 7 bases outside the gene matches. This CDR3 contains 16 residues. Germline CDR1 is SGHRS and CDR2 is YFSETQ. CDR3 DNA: TGCGCCAGCAGCCAAAGACTAGCGGGGGGGCAGGATACGCAGTATTTT. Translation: CASSQRLAGGQDTQYF. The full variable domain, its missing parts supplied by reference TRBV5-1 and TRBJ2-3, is KAGVTQTPRYLIKTRGQQVTLSCSPISGHRSVSWYQQTPGQGLQFLFEYFSETQRNKGNFPGRFSGRQFSNSRSEMNVSTLELGDSALYLCASSQRLAGGQDTQYFGPGTRLTVL.

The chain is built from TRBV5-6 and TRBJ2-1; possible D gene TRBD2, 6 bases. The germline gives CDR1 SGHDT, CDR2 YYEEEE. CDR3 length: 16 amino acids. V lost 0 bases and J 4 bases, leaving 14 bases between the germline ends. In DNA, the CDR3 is TGTGCCAGCAGCTTGGTGTCTAGCGATTTATACAATGAGCAGTTCTTC. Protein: CASSLVSSDLYNEQFF.

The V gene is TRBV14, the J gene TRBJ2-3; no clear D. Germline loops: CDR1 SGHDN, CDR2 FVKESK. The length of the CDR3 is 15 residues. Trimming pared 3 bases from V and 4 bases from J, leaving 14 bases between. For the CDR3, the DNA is TGTGCCAGCAGCCAGCCACATACACCCCCAGATACGCAGTATTTT. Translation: CASSQPHTPPDTQYF.

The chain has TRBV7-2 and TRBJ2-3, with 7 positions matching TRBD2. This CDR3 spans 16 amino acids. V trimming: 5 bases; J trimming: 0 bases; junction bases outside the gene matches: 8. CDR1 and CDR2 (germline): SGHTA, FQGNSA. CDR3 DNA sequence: TGTGCCAGCAGCAGCAGAGCGGGGCAAAGCACAGATACGCAGTATTTT. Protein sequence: CASSSRAGQSTDTQYF. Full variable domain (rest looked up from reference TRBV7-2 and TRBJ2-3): GAGVSQSPSNKVTEKGKDVELRCDPISGHTALYWYRQSLGQGLEFLIYFQGNSAPDKSGLPSDRFSAERTGGSVSTLTIQRTQQEDSAVYLCASSSRAGQSTDTQYFGPGTRLTVL.

CDR3 DNA sequence: TGTGCCAGCAGTTACGCCCCAGGGAATCAGCCCCAGCATTTT. It translates to CASSYAPGNQPQHF. The chain couples TRBV6-5 to TRBJ1-5; tentatively, D is TRBD1 (5 bases). The CDR3 is made up of 14 amino acids. V was clipped by 2 bases and J by 4 bases, with 9 bases between them. Per germline, CDR1 MNHEY and CDR2 SVGAGI.

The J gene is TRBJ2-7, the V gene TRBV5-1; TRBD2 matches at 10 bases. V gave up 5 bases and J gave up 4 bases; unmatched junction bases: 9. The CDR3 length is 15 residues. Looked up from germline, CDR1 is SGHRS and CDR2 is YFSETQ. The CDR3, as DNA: TGCGCCAGCAGTGCTGGAAATAGCGGGAGGTACGAGCAGTACTTC. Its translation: CASSAGNSGRYEQYF.

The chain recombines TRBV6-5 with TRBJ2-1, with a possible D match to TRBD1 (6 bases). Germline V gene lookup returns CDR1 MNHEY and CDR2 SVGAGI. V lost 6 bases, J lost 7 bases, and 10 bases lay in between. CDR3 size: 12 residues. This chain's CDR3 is CASSSRGNEQFF. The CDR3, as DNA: TGTGCCAGCAGCTCCAGGGGAAATGAGCAGTTCTTC.

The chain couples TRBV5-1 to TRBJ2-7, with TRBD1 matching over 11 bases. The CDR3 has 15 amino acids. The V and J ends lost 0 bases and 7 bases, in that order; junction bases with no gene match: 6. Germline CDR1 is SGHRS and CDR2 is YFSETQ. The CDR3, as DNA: TGCGCCAGCAGCTTGGGGGACAGGGGGGCGAGAGAGCAGTACTTC. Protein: CASSLGDRGAREQYF.

CDR3 nucleotides: TGTGCCTGGAGTGTACAGGGACGAGCTTTCTTT. Residues: CAWSVQGRAFF. The chain combines TRBV30 with TRBJ1-1; TRBD1 might be the D (6 bases). Germline V gene sequence: CDR1 GTSNPN, CDR2 SVGIG (reference sequence). CDR3 size: 11 residues. The V and J ends lost 0 bases and 10 bases respectively, with 9 bases between them.